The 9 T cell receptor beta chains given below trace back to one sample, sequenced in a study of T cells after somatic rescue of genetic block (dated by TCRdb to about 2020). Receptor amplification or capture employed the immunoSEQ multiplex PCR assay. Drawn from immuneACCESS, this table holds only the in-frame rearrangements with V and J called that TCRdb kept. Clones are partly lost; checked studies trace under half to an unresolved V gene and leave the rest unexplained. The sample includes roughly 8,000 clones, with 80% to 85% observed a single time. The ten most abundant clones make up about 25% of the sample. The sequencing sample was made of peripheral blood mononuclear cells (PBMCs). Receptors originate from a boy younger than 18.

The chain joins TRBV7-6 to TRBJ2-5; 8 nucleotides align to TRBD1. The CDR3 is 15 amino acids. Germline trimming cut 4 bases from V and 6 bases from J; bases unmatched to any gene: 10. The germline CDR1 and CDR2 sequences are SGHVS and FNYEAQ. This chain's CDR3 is CASSSRGQGGQTQYF. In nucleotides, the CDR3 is TGTGCCAGCAGCTCCAGAGGACAGGGAGGACAGACCCAGTACTTC.

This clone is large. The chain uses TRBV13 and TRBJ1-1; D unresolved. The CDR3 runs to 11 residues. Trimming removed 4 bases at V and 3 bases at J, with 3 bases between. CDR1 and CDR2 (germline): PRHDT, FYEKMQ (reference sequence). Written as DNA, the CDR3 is TGTGCCAGCAGCTCCTACACTGAAGCTTTCTTT. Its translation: CASSSYTEAFF.

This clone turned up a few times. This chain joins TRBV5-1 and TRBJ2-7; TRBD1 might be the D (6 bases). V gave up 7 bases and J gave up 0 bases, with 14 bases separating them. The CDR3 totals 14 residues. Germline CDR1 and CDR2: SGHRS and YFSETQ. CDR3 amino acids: CASSRQAPSYEQYF. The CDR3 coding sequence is TGCGCCAGCTCAAGACAGGCCCCCTCCTACGAGCAGTACTTC. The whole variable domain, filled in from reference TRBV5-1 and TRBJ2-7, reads KAGVTQTPRYLIKTRGQQVTLSCSPISGHRSVSWYQQTPGQGLQFLFEYFSETQRNKGNFPGRFSGRQFSNSRSEMNVSTLELGDSALYLCASSRQAPSYEQYFGPGTRLTVT.

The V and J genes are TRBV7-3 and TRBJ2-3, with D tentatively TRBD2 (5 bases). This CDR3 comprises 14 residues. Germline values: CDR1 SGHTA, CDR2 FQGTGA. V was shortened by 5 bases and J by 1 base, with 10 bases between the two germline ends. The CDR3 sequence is CASSPEEGTDTQYF. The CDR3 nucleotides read TGTGCCAGCAGCCCAGAGGAGGGCACAGATACGCAGTATTTT. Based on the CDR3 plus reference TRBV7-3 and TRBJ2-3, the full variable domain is GAGVSQTPSNKVTEKGKYVELRCDPISGHTALYWYRQSLGQGPEFLIYFQGTGAADDSGLPNDRFFAVRPEGSVSTLKIQRTERGDSAVYLCASSPEEGTDTQYFGPGTRLTVL.

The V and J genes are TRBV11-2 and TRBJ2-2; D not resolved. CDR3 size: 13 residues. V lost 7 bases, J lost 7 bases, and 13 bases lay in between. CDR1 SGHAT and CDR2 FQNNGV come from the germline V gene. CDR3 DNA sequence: TGTGCCAGCACGACCGGAAGGATCGGGGAGCTGTTTTTT. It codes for CASTTGRIGELFF.

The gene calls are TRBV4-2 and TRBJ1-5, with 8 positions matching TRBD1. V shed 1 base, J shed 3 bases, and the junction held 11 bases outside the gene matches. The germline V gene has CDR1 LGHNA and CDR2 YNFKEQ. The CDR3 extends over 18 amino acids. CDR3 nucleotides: TGTGCCAGCAGCCAAGCAGGCGGCCAGGACAGGGTCAATCAGCCCCAGCATTTT. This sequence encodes CASSQAGGQDRVNQPQHF.

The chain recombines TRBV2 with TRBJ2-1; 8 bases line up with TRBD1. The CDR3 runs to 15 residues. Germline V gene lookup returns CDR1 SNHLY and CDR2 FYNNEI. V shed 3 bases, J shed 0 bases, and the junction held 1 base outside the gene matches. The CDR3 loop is CASSDDRGSYNEQFF. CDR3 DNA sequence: TGTGCCAGCAGTGACGACAGGGGCTCCTACAATGAGCAGTTCTTC.

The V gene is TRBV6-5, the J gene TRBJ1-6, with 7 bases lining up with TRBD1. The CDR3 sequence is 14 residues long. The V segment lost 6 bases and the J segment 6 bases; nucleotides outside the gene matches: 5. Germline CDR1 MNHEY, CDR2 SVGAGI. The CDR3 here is CASSPTGSNSPLHF. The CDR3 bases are TGTGCCAGCAGCCCGACAGGGAGTAATTCACCCCTCCACTTT.

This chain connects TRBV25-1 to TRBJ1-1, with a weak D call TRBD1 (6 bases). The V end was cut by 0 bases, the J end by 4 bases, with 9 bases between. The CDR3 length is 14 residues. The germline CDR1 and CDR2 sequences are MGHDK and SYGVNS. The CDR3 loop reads CASSEYGRGTEAFF. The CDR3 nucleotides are TGTGCCAGCAGTGAATATGGCAGGGGCACTGAAGCTTTCTTT.